Listed here is a single T cell receptor (beta chain). Its antigen remains unidentified. The data were produced by immunoSEQ multiplex PCR, yet TCRdb's version contains in-frame clones alone and is incomplete. Of approximately 110,000 clones in the sample, roughly 87% were seen once. This sample was taken from a study of T cell responses to AZD1222 COVID-19 vaccine. Study observations and caveats: Spike-specific TCR repertoires showed rising breadth and depth after two AZD1222 doses. Most donors were white British and more were female, and clonal diversity was possibly underestimated. Unmutated variant regions are reportedly targeted by nearly half of spike-specific TCRs.

The germline CDR1 and CDR2 sequences are SEHNR and FQNEAQ (reference sequence). CDR3 size: 13 residues. The chain recombines TRBV7-9 with TRBJ2-5; the match to TRBD2 covers 8 bases. The starting material was peripheral blood, obtained on day 0 of AZD1222 vaccination. This receptor was identified in an adult in good health. CDR3 nucleotide sequence: TGTGCTACCAACGGGGGGGCCATAGAGACCCAGTACTTC. Its protein product is CATNGGAIETQYF. The full variable domain, in which reference TRBV7-9 and TRBJ2-5 provide the parts outside the CDR3, is DTGVSQNPRHKITKRGQNVTFRCDPISEHNRLYWYRQTLGQGPEFLTYFQNEAQLEKSRLLSDRFSAERPKGSFSTLEIQRTEQGDSAMYLCATNGGAIETQYFGPGTRLLVL.